The clone carrying this T cell receptor beta chain was detected only a few times. The record originates from a study of blood T cells in healthy people across ages. This CDR3 is built from 12 residues. Trimming took off 10 bases at V and 9 bases at J, with 18 bases between the two ends. Germline CDR1 is MNHEY and CDR2 is SMNVEV (reference sequence). Using a J-beta primer mix together with a sample-barcoded 5' primer, a second PCR was run for 7 to 11 cycles. Each CDR3 protein is one row after TCRdb ran MiXCR on the 5' RACE reads. The sample shows hundreds of thousands of distinct CDR3 sequences, around 52% of them seen only once. Every participating donor contributed 7.5 to 10 milliliters of peripheral blood through a draw.

This clonotype originated in a woman older than 75 in good health. The genes are TRBV27 and TRBJ2-5, with D uncertain. The sample taken for sequencing was blood. Here the CDR3 reads CANSTSLPSQYF. In nucleotides, the CDR3 is TGTGCCAACTCCACGTCGCTACCATCCCAGTACTTC.